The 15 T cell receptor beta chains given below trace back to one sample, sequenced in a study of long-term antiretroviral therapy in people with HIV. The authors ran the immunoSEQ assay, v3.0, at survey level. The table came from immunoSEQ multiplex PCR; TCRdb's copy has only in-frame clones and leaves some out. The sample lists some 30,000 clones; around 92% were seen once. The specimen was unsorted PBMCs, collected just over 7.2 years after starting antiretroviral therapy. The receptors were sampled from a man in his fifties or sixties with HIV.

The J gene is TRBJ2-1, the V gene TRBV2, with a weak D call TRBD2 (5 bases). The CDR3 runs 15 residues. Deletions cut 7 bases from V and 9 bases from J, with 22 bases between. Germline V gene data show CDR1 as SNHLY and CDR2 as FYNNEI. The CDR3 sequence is CASTLRPETRGEQFF. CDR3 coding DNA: TGTGCCAGCACCTTACGACCGGAGACACGGGGTGAGCAGTTCTTC.

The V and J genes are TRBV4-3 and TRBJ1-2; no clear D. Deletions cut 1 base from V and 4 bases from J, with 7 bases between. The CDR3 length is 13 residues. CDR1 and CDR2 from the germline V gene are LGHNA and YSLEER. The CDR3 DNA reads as TGCGCCAGCAGCCAAGCCGCCAGCTATGGCTACACCTTC. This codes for CASSQAASYGYTF.

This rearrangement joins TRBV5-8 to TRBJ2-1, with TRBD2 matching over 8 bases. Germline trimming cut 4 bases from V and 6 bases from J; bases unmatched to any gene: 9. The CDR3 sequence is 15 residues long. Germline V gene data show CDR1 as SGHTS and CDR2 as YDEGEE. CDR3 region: CASSPTERGFNEQFF. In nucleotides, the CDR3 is TGTGCCAGCAGCCCGACAGAGCGGGGGTTCAATGAGCAGTTCTTC.

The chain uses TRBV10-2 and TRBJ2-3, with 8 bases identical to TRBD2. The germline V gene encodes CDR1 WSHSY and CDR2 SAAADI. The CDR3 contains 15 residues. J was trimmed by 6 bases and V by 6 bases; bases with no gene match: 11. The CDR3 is CASSGTRFGSDTQYF. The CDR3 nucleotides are TGCGCCAGCAGCGGGACTAGATTTGGGTCGGATACGCAGTATTTT.

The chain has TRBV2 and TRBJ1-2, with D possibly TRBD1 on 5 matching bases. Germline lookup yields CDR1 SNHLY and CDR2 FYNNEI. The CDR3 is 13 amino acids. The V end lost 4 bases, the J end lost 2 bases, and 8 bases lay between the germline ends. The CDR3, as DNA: TGTGCCAGCAGTGCTGACAGCAACTATGGCTACACCTTC. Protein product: CASSADSNYGYTF.

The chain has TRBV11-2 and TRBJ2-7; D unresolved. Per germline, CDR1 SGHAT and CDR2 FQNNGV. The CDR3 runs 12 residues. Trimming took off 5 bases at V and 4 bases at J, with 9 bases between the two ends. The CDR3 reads CASSGSAYEQYF. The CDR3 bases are TGTGCCAGCAGCGGTTCCGCTTACGAGCAGTACTTC.

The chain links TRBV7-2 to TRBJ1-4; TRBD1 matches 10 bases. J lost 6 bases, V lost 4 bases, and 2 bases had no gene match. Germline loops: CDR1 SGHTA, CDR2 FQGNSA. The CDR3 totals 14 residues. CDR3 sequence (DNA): TGTGCCAGCAGCTACGACAGGGGGCATGAAAAACTGTTTTTT. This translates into CASSYDRGHEKLFF.

CDR3 protein: CSVIGRGDTGYTF. The CDR3 coding sequence is TGCAGCGTAATAGGGAGGGGCGATACTGGCTACACCTTC. V usage is TRBV29-1 and J usage is TRBJ1-2, with a weak D call TRBD1 (5 bases). Trimming left V 6 bases short and J 7 bases short, with 18 bases between. Germline CDR1 is SQVTM and CDR2 is ANQGSEA. The CDR3 runs to 13 residues.

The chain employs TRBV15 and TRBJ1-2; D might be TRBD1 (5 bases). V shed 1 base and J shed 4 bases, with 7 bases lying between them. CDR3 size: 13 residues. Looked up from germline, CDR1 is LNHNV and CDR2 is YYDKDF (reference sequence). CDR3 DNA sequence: TGTGCCACCAGCAGAGGACAGCTCTATGGCTACACCTTC. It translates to CATSRGQLYGYTF.

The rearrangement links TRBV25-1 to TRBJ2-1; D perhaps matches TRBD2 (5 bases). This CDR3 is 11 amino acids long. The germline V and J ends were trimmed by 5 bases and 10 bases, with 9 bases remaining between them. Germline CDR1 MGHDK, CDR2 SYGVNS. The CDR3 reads CASSPREEQFF. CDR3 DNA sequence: TGTGCCAGCAGTCCCCGGGAAGAGCAGTTCTTC.

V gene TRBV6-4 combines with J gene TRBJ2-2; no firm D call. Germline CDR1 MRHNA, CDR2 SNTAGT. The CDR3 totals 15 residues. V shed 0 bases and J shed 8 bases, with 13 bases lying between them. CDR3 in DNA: TGTGCCAGCAGTGACTCGATCGAAGGGTCTGGGGAGCTGTTTTTT. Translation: CASSDSIEGSGELFF.

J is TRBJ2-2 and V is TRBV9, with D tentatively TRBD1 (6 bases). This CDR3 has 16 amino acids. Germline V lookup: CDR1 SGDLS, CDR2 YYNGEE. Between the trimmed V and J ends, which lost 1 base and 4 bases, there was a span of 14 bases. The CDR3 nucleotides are TGTGCCAGCAGCGTACGTCCACTAGGGGGCACCGGGGAGCTGTTTTTT. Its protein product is CASSVRPLGGTGELFF.

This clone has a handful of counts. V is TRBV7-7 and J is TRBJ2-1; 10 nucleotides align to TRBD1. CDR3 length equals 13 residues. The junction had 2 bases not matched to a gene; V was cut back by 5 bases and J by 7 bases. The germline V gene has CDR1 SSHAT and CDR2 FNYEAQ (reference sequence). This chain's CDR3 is CASSKDRGNEQFF. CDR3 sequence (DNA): TGTGCCAGCAGCAAGGACAGGGGGAATGAGCAGTTCTTC.

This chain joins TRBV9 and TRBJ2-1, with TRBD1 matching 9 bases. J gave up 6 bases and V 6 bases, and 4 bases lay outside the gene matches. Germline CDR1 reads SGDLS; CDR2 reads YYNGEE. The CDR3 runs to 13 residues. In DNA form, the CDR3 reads TGTGCCAGCAAGGGGGGACAGGGCAATGAGCAGTTCTTC. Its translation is CASKGGQGNEQFF.

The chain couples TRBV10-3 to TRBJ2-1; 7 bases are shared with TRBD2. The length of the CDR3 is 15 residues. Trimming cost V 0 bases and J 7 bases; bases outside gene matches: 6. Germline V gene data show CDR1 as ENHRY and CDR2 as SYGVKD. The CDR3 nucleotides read TGTGCCATCAGTGAGTCTGGGGGGAGGGGTAATGAGCAGTTCTTC. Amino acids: CAISESGGRGNEQFF.